One sample yielded the 2 T cell receptor beta chains listed below, sequenced in a study of identical twins' blood T cells (dated by TCRdb to the early 2010s). Library preparation employed 5' RACE. These reads were obtained on an Illumina Genome Analyzer IIx. TCRdb trimmed public reads at Q25 via fastp, called clones via MiXCR and kept in-frame beta chains. Every distinct CDR3 protein forms one entry, paired with its most common genes and DNA. The sample contains 350,000 to 400,000 distinct CDR3 sequences, about 28% of them found a single time. 6% to 7% of the sample rests with the top ten. The sample taken for sequencing was PBMCs. The receptor source for this set is a woman aged 18-55 years in good health.

This clonotype was recorded a few times. J is TRBJ2-3 and V is TRBV20-1; D is possibly TRBD2 (6 bases). Trimming cost V 4 bases and J 2 bases, with 13 bases left between them. Germline V gene sequence: CDR1 DFQATT, CDR2 SNEGSKA (reference sequence). The CDR3 has 14 residues. CDR3 nucleotides: TGCAGTGCTAAGAAGGCGGGGAACACAGATACGCAGTATTTT. Translating gives CSAKKAGNTDTQYF.

The gene calls are TRBV29-1 and TRBJ1-1; D not certain. Germline CDR1 reads SQVTM; CDR2 reads ANQGSEA. Trimming took off 5 bases at V and 4 bases at J, with 17 bases between the two ends. The CDR3 extends over 14 amino acids. CDR3 region: CSVLSSLGVTEAFF. CDR3 bases: TGCAGCGTTTTATCCTCGCTTGGTGTCACTGAAGCTTTCTTT.